These 14 T cell receptor beta chains share one sample of origin, sequenced in a study of shared clonotypes between healthy human individuals. The table came from immunoSEQ multiplex PCR; TCRdb's copy has only in-frame clones and leaves some out. The data contain about 1.5 million clones, 95% to 99% of them seen just once; the ten biggest clones take up 0.45%. Sequencing input: naive CD4+ T cells sorted from blood. Subset meaning: CD45RA+ positively selected. Receptors were obtained from a man aged 30-40 years in good health.

The chain employs TRBV4-2 and TRBJ2-5; perhaps TRBD2 as D (5 bases). The CDR3 is 14 residues long. Germline V lookup: CDR1 LGHNA, CDR2 YNFKEQ. Trimming took off 4 bases at V and 1 base at J, with 10 bases between the two ends. The CDR3 bases are TGTGCCAGCAGCCCTTCCCGGGGCCAAGAGACCCAGTACTTC. Encoded protein: CASSPSRGQETQYF.

The J gene is TRBJ2-5, the V gene TRBV7-9; tentative D call: TRBD2 (6 bases). Per the germline V gene, CDR1 is SEHNR and CDR2 is FQNEAQ (reference sequence). The V end was cut by 6 bases, the J end by 2 bases, with 19 bases between. The CDR3 is made up of 16 amino acids. The CDR3 DNA follows: TGTGCCAGCAGTCCTTCCACTGTCGGGGGTCAAGAGACCCAGTACTTC. As protein: CASSPSTVGGQETQYF.

The gene calls are TRBV7-9 and TRBJ2-2; D unclear. This CDR3 has 16 amino acids. Germline values: CDR1 SEHNR, CDR2 FQNEAQ (reference sequence). The V end lost 5 bases, the J end lost 3 bases, and 16 bases lay between the germline ends. The CDR3 DNA is TGTGCCAGCAGCCATTTAACTTGGCCGGACACCGGGGAGCTGTTTTTT. Translating gives CASSHLTWPDTGELFF.

This chain joins TRBV27 and TRBJ2-1; TRBD2 matches at 13 bases. The CDR3 has 18 amino acids. Losses at the gene ends were 0 bases for V and 8 bases for J; bases not matched to a gene: 10. Germline V gene data show CDR1 as MNHEY and CDR2 as SMNVEV (reference sequence). The DNA for the CDR3 is TGTGCCAGCAGTTTATCCTATTTTTGGACTAGCGGGAGTTATGAGCAGTTCTTC. Its translation: CASSLSYFWTSGSYEQFF.

This chain joins TRBV7-9 and TRBJ2-3; either TRBD1 or TRBD2 may supply D (5 bases each). Looked up from germline, CDR1 is SEHNR and CDR2 is FQNEAQ (reference sequence). V was pared by 5 bases and J by 2 bases, with 23 bases between. This CDR3 has 18 amino acids. CDR3 sequence (DNA): TGTGCCAGCAGCCAACCAGCCGGGACCTCTGTTTTCACAGATACGCAGTATTTT. Residues: CASSQPAGTSVFTDTQYF.

The chain uses TRBV28 and TRBJ2-7, with TRBD1 as a possible D gene (6 bases). Trimming took off 6 bases at V and 3 bases at J, with 21 bases between the two ends. This CDR3 is built from 16 residues. Germline V CDR1 and CDR2: MDHEN, SYDVKM. As DNA, the CDR3 is TGTGCCAGCAGACCGATTACAGGGTCCCTCCTCTACGAGCAGTACTTC. It encodes CASRPITGSLLYEQYF.

This rearrangement joins TRBV21-1 to TRBJ2-7; the table's D call, TRBD1, has no DNA check behind it. TRBV21-1 is described as a pseudogene. This CDR3 is built from 15 residues. In DNA form, the CDR3 reads TGTGCCAGCAGCAAAAGGACAGGGACAAGCTACGAGCAGTACTTC. This encodes CASSKRTGTSYEQYF.

In regard to this clone: One end of the junction varies from germline; a read error may be responsible. V is TRBV5-1 and J is TRBJ2-5; 9 nucleotides agree with TRBD1. Germline CDR1 reads SGHRS; CDR2 reads YFSETQ. The CDR3 sequence is 18 residues long. The CDR3 DNA follows: TGCGCCAGCAGTTTGGCCGGGGTAGGGACAGGGAATCAAGAGACCCAGTACTTC. This gives the protein CASSLAGVGTGNQETQYF.

This chain joins TRBV6-1 and TRBJ1-2; D gene uncertain. V shed 3 bases and J shed 2 bases, with 7 bases lying between them. The CDR3 is made up of 13 amino acids. The V gene's germline CDR1 is MNHNS and CDR2 SASEGT. The CDR3 is CASSDGQNYGYTF. CDR3 nucleotide sequence: TGTGCCAGCAGTGACGGTCAAAACTATGGCTACACCTTC.

In its sample, this clone was seen once. The rearrangement joins TRBV14 to TRBJ2-1, with D unclear. Germline V gene sequence: CDR1 SGHDN, CDR2 FVKESK. Deletions cut 0 bases from V and 8 bases from J, with 8 bases between. This CDR3 is built from 13 residues. The CDR3 here is CASSQDLAHEQFF. The DNA of the CDR3 is TGTGCCAGCAGCCAAGATTTAGCCCATGAGCAGTTCTTC. Looking up the rest from reference TRBV14 and TRBJ2-1 gives the full variable domain: EAGVTQFPSHSVIEKGQTVTLRCDPISGHDNLYWYRRVMGKEIKFLLHFVKESKQDESGMPNNRFLAERTGGTYSTLKVQPAELEDSGVYFCASSQDLAHEQFFGPGTRLTVL.

The chain links TRBV11-3 to TRBJ2-1; D remains unclear. V was clipped by 3 bases and J by 2 bases, with 8 bases between them. Germline V gene lookup returns CDR1 SGHNT and CDR2 YENEEA. CDR3 length: 14 residues. The chain's CDR3 is CASSLSSTYNEQFF. CDR3 bases: TGTGCCAGCAGCTTGAGCAGTACCTACAATGAGCAGTTCTTC.

This clone came up once. This chain connects TRBV4-3 to TRBJ2-2, with D possibly TRBD1 on 5 matching bases. The CDR3 runs 15 residues. With 2 bases removed from V and 5 bases from J, the gap between germline ends came to 12 bases. CDR1 and CDR2 from the germline V gene are LGHNA and YSLEER. For the CDR3, the DNA is TGCGCCAGCAGCCAACATCTCAGGGAAACCGGGGAGCTGTTTTTT. This translates into CASSQHLRETGELFF.

The chain carries TRBV5-4 and TRBJ2-3; D gene unclear. The germline V gene encodes CDR1 SGHNT and CDR2 YYREEE (reference sequence). Trimming took off 3 bases at V and 1 base at J, with 9 bases between the two ends. The length of the CDR3 is 14 residues. The CDR3 region is CASSSKVGTDTQYF. CDR3 nucleotides: TGTGCCAGCAGCTCAAAAGTAGGCACAGATACGCAGTATTTT.

This chain uses TRBV6-5 with TRBJ2-1, with 8 bases that match TRBD1. V gave up 0 bases and J gave up 7 bases; unmatched junction bases: 8. The CDR3 sequence is 16 residues long. The germline gives CDR1 MNHEY, CDR2 SVGAGI. Written as DNA, the CDR3 is TGTGCCAGCAGTTACTCGTCCAGGGGGCTGGGGAATGAGCAGTTCTTC. Translating gives CASSYSSRGLGNEQFF.